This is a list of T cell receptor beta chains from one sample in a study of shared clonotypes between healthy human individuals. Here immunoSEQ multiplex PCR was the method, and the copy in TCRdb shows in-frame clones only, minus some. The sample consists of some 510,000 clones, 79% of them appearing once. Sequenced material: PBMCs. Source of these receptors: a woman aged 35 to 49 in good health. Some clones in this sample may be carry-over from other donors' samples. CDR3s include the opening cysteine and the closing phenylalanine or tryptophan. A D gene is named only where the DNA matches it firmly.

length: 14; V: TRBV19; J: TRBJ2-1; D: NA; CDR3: CASTEAGPYNEQFF; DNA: TGTGCCAGTACAGAAGCAGGGCCCTACAATGAGCAGTTCTTC
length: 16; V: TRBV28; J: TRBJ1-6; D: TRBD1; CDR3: CASSSPDRGLNSPLHF; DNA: TGTGCCAGCAGTTCCCCGGACAGGGGTCTTAATTCACCCCTCCACTTT
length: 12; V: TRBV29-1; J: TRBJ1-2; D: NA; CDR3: CSAWDRTKGYTF; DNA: TGCAGCGCCTGGGACCGGACAAAAGGCTACACCTTC
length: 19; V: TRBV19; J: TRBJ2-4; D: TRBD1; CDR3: CASSMQSGTGEIAKNIQYF; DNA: TGTGCCAGTAGCATGCAATCCGGGACAGGGGAAATAGCCAAAAACATTCAGTACTTC
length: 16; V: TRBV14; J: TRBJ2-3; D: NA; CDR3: CASSNGQLLHYSTQYF; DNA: TGTGCCAGCAGCAACGGACAGCTCCTTCATTACTCTACGCAGTATTTT
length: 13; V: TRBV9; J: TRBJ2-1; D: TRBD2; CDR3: CASSVSLAGEQFF; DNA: TGTGCCAGCAGCGTAAGTTTAGCGGGAGAGCAGTTCTTC
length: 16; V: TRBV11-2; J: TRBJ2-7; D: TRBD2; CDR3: CASSLTGTSGTYEQYF; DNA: TGTGCCAGCAGCCTCACCGGGACTAGCGGGACCTACGAGCAGTACTTC
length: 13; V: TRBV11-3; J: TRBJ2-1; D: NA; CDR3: CASSLNRNNEQFF; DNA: TGTGCCAGCAGCTTAAATCGAAACAATGAGCAGTTCTTC
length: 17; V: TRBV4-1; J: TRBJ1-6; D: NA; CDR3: CASSPGRPVRVNSPLHF; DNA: TGCGCCAGCAGCCCCGGGAGACCCGTGCGGGTTAATTCACCCCTCCACTTT
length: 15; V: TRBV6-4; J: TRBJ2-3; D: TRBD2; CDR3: CASSRLAGVVDTQYF; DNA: TGTGCCAGCAGCAGACTAGCGGGAGTGGTAGATACGCAGTATTTT
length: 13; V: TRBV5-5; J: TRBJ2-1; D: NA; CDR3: CASSLGQKNEQFF; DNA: TGTGCCAGCAGCTTGGGGCAGAAGAATGAGCAGTTCTTC
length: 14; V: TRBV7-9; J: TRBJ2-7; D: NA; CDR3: CASSSTGGVYEQYF; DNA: TGTGCCAGCAGCTCTACAGGGGGGGTCTACGAGCAGTACTTC
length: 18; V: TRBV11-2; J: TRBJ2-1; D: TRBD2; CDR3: CASSLRAVRTRGGGEQFF; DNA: TGTGCCAGCAGCTTGCGGGCGGTTAGGACTAGGGGCGGGGGTGAGCAGTTCTTC